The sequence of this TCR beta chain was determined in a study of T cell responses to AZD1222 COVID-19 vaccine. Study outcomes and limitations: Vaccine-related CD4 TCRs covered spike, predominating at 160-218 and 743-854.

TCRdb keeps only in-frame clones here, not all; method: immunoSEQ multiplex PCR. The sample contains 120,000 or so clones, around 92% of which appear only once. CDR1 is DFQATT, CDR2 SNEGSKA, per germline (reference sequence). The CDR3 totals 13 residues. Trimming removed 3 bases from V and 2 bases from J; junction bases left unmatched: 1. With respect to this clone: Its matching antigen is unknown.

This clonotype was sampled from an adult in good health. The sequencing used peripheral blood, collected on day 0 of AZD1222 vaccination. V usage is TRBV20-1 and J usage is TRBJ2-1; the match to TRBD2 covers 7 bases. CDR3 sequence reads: CSASRGAYNEQFF. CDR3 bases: TGCAGTGCTAGTCGGGGGGCCTACAATGAGCAGTTCTTC.